These 28 T cell receptor beta chains were all obtained from the same sample, sequenced in a study of blood T cell repertoires in COVID-19. Libraries were prepared by immunoSEQ multiplex PCR; TCRdb keeps only in-frame clonotypes and omits some of them. The data show a few hundred thousand clones, approximately 82% seen once. The sequencing input was peripheral blood. These receptors were collected from a man aged 35 to 55 who had recovered from COVID-19.

The chain employs TRBV7-2 and TRBJ2-7, with 11 positions matching TRBD1. This CDR3 is built from 16 residues. V lost 5 bases to trimming and J lost 0 bases; unmatched junction nucleotides: 6. Germline CDR1 and CDR2: SGHTA and FQGNSA. This CDR3 is CASSQTGTGGSYEQYF. CDR3 sequence (DNA): TGTGCCAGCAGCCAAACCGGGACAGGGGGCTCCTACGAGCAGTACTTC.

The chain is built from TRBV12-3 or TRBV12-4 and TRBJ2-7, with a tentative D call TRBD1 (5 bases). The CDR3 is made up of 12 amino acids. V lost 3 bases and J 4 bases, leaving 7 bases between the germline ends. The CDR3 region is CASSFDSYEQYF. CDR3 DNA sequence: TGTGCCAGCAGTTTCGACAGTTACGAGCAGTACTTC.

This chain's CDR3 is CASSFNRENYGYTF. DNA for the CDR3: TGTGCCAGCAGCTTTAACAGGGAAAACTATGGCTACACCTTC. The V and J genes are TRBV11-2 and TRBJ1-2; a possible D gene is TRBD1 (6 bases). This CDR3 spans 14 amino acids. V lost 3 bases to trimming and J lost 2 bases, with 10 bases between them. The germline gives CDR1 SGHAT, CDR2 FQNNGV.

In this sample, this clone turned up once. The chain has TRBV7-6 and TRBJ2-2; 9 positions agree with TRBD2. Germline-derived CDR1 and CDR2 are SGHVS and FNYEAQ. V shed 3 bases, J shed 4 bases, and the junction held 6 bases outside the gene matches. The CDR3 is 16 amino acids. In DNA, the CDR3 is TGTGCCAGCAGCTTCGCCGGGACTAGCATCACCGGGGAGCTGTTTTTT. Its translation: CASSFAGTSITGELFF. Drawing the rest from reference TRBV7-6 and TRBJ2-2, the complete variable domain is GAGVSQSPRYKVTKRGQDVALRCDPISGHVSLYWYRQALGQGPEFLTYFNYEAQQDKSGLPNDRFSAERPEGSISTLTIQRTEQRDSAMYRCASSFAGTSITGELFFGEGSRLTVL.

The rearrangement uses TRBV13 and TRBJ2-2, with D possibly TRBD2 on 5 matching bases. CDR3 length: 15 amino acids. V lost 6 bases and J lost 0, with 11 bases in between. The germline gives CDR1 PRHDT, CDR2 FYEKMQ (reference sequence). The CDR3 loop reads CASRLTGTNTGELFF. DNA of the CDR3: TGTGCCAGCAGATTGACGGGAACGAACACCGGGGAGCTGTTTTTT.

The chain carries TRBV6-5 and TRBJ1-1; no firm D call. The V gene's germline CDR1 is MNHEY and CDR2 SVGAGI. This CDR3 region has 14 residues. The germline V and J ends were trimmed by 4 bases and 6 bases, with 15 bases remaining between them. The chain's CDR3 is CASSFSHTSAEAFF. The DNA for the CDR3 is TGTGCCAGCAGTTTCTCACATACGAGCGCTGAAGCTTTCTTT.

The chain recombines TRBV15 with TRBJ2-7; 9 bases align to TRBD2. V shed 5 bases and J 2 bases; nucleotides not matched to a gene: 7. The length of the CDR3 is 15 residues. CDR1 is LNHNV, CDR2 YYDKDF, per germline (reference sequence). The CDR3 is CATSGPSGKAYEQYF. Written as DNA, the CDR3 is TGTGCCACCAGCGGACCTAGCGGGAAAGCCTACGAGCAGTACTTC.

This sequence joins TRBV11-3 and TRBJ2-3, with 11 bases matching TRBD2. This CDR3 is built from 17 residues. The V gene end was trimmed by 1 base and the J gene end by 4 bases; junction bases not matched to a gene: 7. The V gene's germline CDR1 is SGHNT and CDR2 YENEEA. CDR3 sequence: CASSLGLAGGGSDTQYF. The CDR3 coding sequence is TGTGCCAGCAGCTTAGGGCTAGCGGGAGGTGGCTCAGATACGCAGTATTTT.

This rearrangement joins TRBV27 to TRBJ1-4, with TRBD1 matching over 9 bases. The CDR3 has 14 residues. Trimming took 6 bases from V and 7 from J; bases not matched to a gene: 6. The V gene's germline CDR1 is MNHEY and CDR2 SMNVEV (reference sequence). CDR3 sequence: CASSRTGVAEKLFF. The CDR3 region has the DNA TGTGCCAGCAGCCGGACAGGGGTGGCTGAAAAACTGTTTTTT.

This chain connects TRBV6-5 to TRBJ2-3; 7 bases match TRBD2. The germline gives CDR1 MNHEY, CDR2 SVGAGI. The V and J ends lost 11 bases and 1 base, in that order; junction bases with no gene match: 9. The length of the CDR3 is 14 residues. The CDR3 DNA follows: TGTGCCTCGAACTCGGGGGGTCGCACAGATACGCAGTATTTT. As protein: CASNSGGRTDTQYF.

Only one count was recorded for this clone. The chain is built from TRBV6-5 and TRBJ2-3; 8 bases are a match to TRBD1. Germline-derived CDR1 and CDR2 are MNHEY and SVGAGI. Unmatched junction bases numbered 3, after V lost 6 bases and J lost 1 base. This CDR3 has 14 amino acids. The CDR3 bases are TGTGCCAGCAGGCCGGGACAGGGCACAGATACGCAGTATTTT. It codes for CASRPGQGTDTQYF.

Ten or more counts support this clone. V and J are TRBV4-3 and TRBJ2-3; D is undetermined. Looked up from germline, CDR1 is LGHNA and CDR2 is YSLEER. The CDR3 is made up of 14 amino acids. V gave up 0 bases and J gave up 0 bases, with 4 bases separating them. CDR3 region: CASSQDLSTDTQYF. In nucleotides, the CDR3 is TGCGCCAGCAGCCAAGATCTCAGCACAGATACGCAGTATTTT.

There are a few counts of this clone. J is TRBJ2-2 and V is TRBV27, with a possible D match to TRBD1 (5 bases). Trimming left V 6 bases short and J 4 bases short, with 15 bases between. Germline V lookup: CDR1 MNHEY, CDR2 SMNVEV (reference sequence). This CDR3 is 15 amino acids long. This chain's CDR3 is CASRNPGHITGELFF. The CDR3 DNA reads TGTGCCAGCAGGAATCCCGGACACATCACCGGGGAGCTGTTTTTT.

The chain employs TRBV5-1 and TRBJ2-1, with D possibly matching TRBD2 (6 bases). The CDR3 consists of 13 residues. The V gene's germline CDR1 is SGHRS and CDR2 YFSETQ. Trimming stripped 4 bases from V and 3 bases from J, with 8 bases between. The CDR3 nucleotides are TGCGCCAGCAGCGCGGGGCGCTACAATGAGCAGTTCTTC. It codes for CASSAGRYNEQFF.

The chain uses TRBV7-8 and TRBJ2-1; 10 positions match TRBD2. The ends lost 5 bases at V and 3 bases at J; junction bases unmatched: 7. The CDR3 extends over 16 amino acids. The germline gives CDR1 SGHVS, CDR2 FQNEAQ. The CDR3: CASSPRLAGVYNEQFF. The CDR3 DNA reads TGTGCCAGCAGCCCACGCCTAGCGGGAGTCTACAATGAGCAGTTCTTC.

Comments on this clone: A read error may produce the germline difference seen at one junction end. In DNA, the CDR3 is TGTGCCAGCAGCCCCCGCGGTCGAGACAGGTCTGACTTT. This sequence encodes CASSPRGRDRSDF. The V gene is TRBV7-2, the J gene TRBJ1-6, with D possibly TRBD1 on 6 matching bases. Germline V lookup: CDR1 SGHTA, CDR2 FQGNSA. The CDR3 is made up of 13 amino acids.

V and J are TRBV6-2 or TRBV6-3 and TRBJ1-1; 8 bases align to TRBD1. V lost 0 bases to trimming and J lost 4 bases; unmatched junction nucleotides: 7. Germline assignment: CDR1 MNHEY and CDR2 SVGEGT. The CDR3 loop spans 16 amino acids. CDR3 coding DNA: TGTGCCAGCAGTTACTCGCCGGACAGGGCGAGCACTGAAGCTTTCTTT. Protein: CASSYSPDRASTEAFF.

The CDR3 sequence is CASRDARDLPDEQFF. The CDR3 DNA reads TGTGCCAGCAGGGACGCGAGGGACTTACCGGATGAGCAGTTCTTC. The V and J genes are TRBV5-4 and TRBJ2-1; D perhaps matches TRBD2 (6 bases). V shed 5 bases and J shed 8 bases, with 20 bases lying between them. The V gene's germline CDR1 is SGHNT and CDR2 YYREEE (reference sequence). There are 15 residues in the CDR3.

The CDR3 region is CASSPGGEADTQYF. DNA for the CDR3: TGTGCCAGCAGCCCCGGGGGTGAGGCAGATACGCAGTATTTT. J is TRBJ2-3 and V is TRBV6-2 or TRBV6-3; D may be TRBD2 (6 bases). In germline, CDR1 is MNHEY, CDR2 SVGEGT. This CDR3 is 14 amino acids long. V lost 6 bases to trimming and J lost 4 bases, with 14 bases between them.

The chain joins TRBV3-1 (or the pseudogene TRBV3-2) to TRBJ2-7, with 7 positions matching TRBD1. In germline, CDR1 is LGHDT, CDR2 YNNKEL (reference sequence). Trimming took 3 bases from V and 9 from J; bases not matched to a gene: 5. The CDR3 sequence is 12 residues long. The CDR3 coding sequence is TGTGCCAGCAGCCAGGGACAGTTCGGGCAGTACTTC. This codes for CASSQGQFGQYF.

The genes are TRBV9 and TRBJ1-1, with D hard to call. Trimming cost V 0 bases and J 1 base, with 4 bases left between them. Germline V gene sequence: CDR1 SGDLS, CDR2 YYNGEE. This CDR3 is 13 amino acids long. In DNA form, the CDR3 reads TGTGCCAGCAGCGTAGAGAGGAACACTGAAGCTTTCTTT. Translating gives CASSVERNTEAFF.

The chain employs TRBV5-1 and TRBJ2-5; 12 bases fit TRBD2. Germline values: CDR1 SGHRS, CDR2 YFSETQ. The CDR3 runs to 18 residues. Trimming removed 0 bases from V and 2 bases from J; junction bases left unmatched: 8. CDR3 sequence: CASSLAASGGVPQETQYF. The DNA for the CDR3 is TGCGCCAGCAGCTTGGCGGCTAGCGGGGGGGTGCCTCAAGAGACCCAGTACTTC. The complete variable domain, with remaining parts taken from reference TRBV5-1 and TRBJ2-5, reads KAGVTQTPRYLIKTRGQQVTLSCSPISGHRSVSWYQQTPGQGLQFLFEYFSETQRNKGNFPGRFSGRQFSNSRSEMNVSTLELGDSALYLCASSLAASGGVPQETQYFGPGTRLLVL.

The chain has TRBV25-1 and TRBJ1-3, with D possibly matching TRBD1 (6 bases). The germline CDR1 and CDR2 sequences are MGHDK and SYGVNS. The CDR3 is made up of 13 amino acids. The ends were cut back, 6 bases at V and 1 base at J, with 7 bases in the middle. The CDR3 here is CASRRGSGNTIYF. The CDR3 region has the DNA TGTGCCAGCAGAAGGGGGTCTGGAAACACCATATATTTT. The full variable domain, rest sourced from reference TRBV25-1 and TRBJ1-3, is EADIYQTPRYLVIGTGKKITLECSQTMGHDKMYWYQQDPGMELHLIHYSYGVNSTEKGDLSSESTVSRIRTEHFPLTLESARPSHTSQYLCASRRGSGNTIYFGEGSWLTVV.

This sequence joins TRBV7-7 and TRBJ1-3, with unresolved D. CDR3 length equals 16 residues. V was cut by 5 bases and J by 4 bases, with 18 bases left in between. The V gene's germline CDR1 is SSHAT and CDR2 FNYEAQ (reference sequence). The CDR3 coding sequence is TGTGCCAGCAGCACCTCCCCTACTAAGGCGGGAAACACCATATATTTT. This sequence encodes CASSTSPTKAGNTIYF.

The V gene is TRBV7-2, the J gene TRBJ1-2; 8 bases agree with TRBD1. The CDR3 runs 13 residues. The germline V gene has CDR1 SGHTA and CDR2 FQGNSA. After removal of 2 bases from V and 6 bases from J, the junction contained 2 bases not matched to a gene. The CDR3 reads CASSLRQGNGYTF. In nucleotides, the CDR3 is TGTGCCAGCAGCTTAAGACAGGGGAATGGCTACACCTTC.

This clone was seen a single time. V usage is TRBV5-4 and J usage is TRBJ1-2; D gene unclear. The CDR3 length is 15 residues. Looked up from germline, CDR1 is SGHNT and CDR2 is YYREEE (reference sequence). V was clipped by 0 bases and J by 0 bases, with 9 bases between them. CDR3 loop: CASSLGDDTNYGYTF. Here the CDR3 DNA reads TGTGCCAGCAGCTTGGGAGACGACACTAACTATGGCTACACCTTC. The variable domain in full, with the rest retrieved from reference TRBV5-4 and TRBJ1-2, is ETGVTQSPTHLIKTRGQQVTLRCSSQSGHNTVSWYQQALGQGPQFIFQYYREEENGRGNFPPRFSGLQFPNYSSELNVNALELDDSALYLCASSLGDDTNYGYTFGSGTRLTVV.

V is TRBV11-3 and J is TRBJ2-5, with 13 bases identical to TRBD2. This CDR3 comprises 14 residues. The V segment lost 8 bases and the J segment 3 bases; nucleotides outside the gene matches: 3. Germline V gives CDR1 SGHNT, CDR2 YENEEA. The chain's CDR3 is CASGGLAGEETQYF. CDR3 nucleotide sequence: TGTGCCAGCGGCGGACTAGCGGGGGAAGAGACCCAGTACTTC. Full variable domain (remainder filled in from reference TRBV11-3 and TRBJ2-5): EAGVVQSPRYKIIEKKQPVAFWCNPISGHNTLYWYLQNLGQGPELLIRYENEEAVDDSQLPKDRFSAERLKGVDSTLKIQPAELGDSAVYLCASGGLAGEETQYFGPGTRLLVL.

In the case of this clone: A junction end diverges from the germline sequence, so it may reflect a read error. The gene calls are TRBV7-7 and TRBJ2-2, with 9 bases lining up with TRBD2. From germline, CDR1 is SSHAT and CDR2 FNYEAQ (reference sequence). This CDR3 has 16 amino acids. CDR3 in amino acids: CASSPKRGDNTGELFF. As DNA, the CDR3 is TGTGCTAGCAGCCCGAAGCGGGGGGACAACACCGGGGAGCTGTTTTTT.